This is a list of T cell receptor beta chains from one sample in a study of blood T cell repertoires in COVID-19. Some clones are missing from TCRdb's copy, which holds only in-frame ones; the method was immunoSEQ multiplex PCR. The sample lists approximately 300,000 clones; around 87% were seen once. Source material: PBMCs or T cells enriched from blood (not recorded which). The receptors come from a woman in her thirties who had recovered from COVID-19. The CDR3 runs from the conserved cysteine through the conserved F or W. The order of the fields is D gene, V gene, clone size, J gene, CDR3 protein, CDR3 DNA. A D gene is named only where the DNA matches it firmly. Part of the rows lack a size; the others show once, few, many or a class for expanded clones.

D gene: TRBD2
V gene: TRBV5-1
clone size: -
J gene: TRBJ2-3
CDR3 protein: CASSFLAGDADTQYF
CDR3 DNA: TGCGCCAGCAGCTTCCTGGCGGGGGATGCAGATACGCAGTATTTT

D gene: TRBD1
V gene: TRBV3-1/TRBV3-2
clone size: once
J gene: TRBJ2-7
CDR3 protein: CASSQDPGQGSEQYF
CDR3 DNA: TGTGCCAGCAGCCAAGATCCGGGACAGGGTTCCGAGCAGTACTTC

D gene: TRBD1
V gene: TRBV5-1
clone size: -
J gene: TRBJ2-3
CDR3 protein: CASSPGQGSVTDTQYF
CDR3 DNA: TGCGCCAGCAGCCCCGGACAGGGGTCAGTCACAGATACGCAGTATTTT

D gene: -
V gene: TRBV12-3/TRBV12-4
clone size: -
J gene: TRBJ1-5
CDR3 protein: CASSPQDQPQHF
CDR3 DNA: TGTGCCAGCAGTCCTCAGGATCAGCCCCAGCATTTT

D gene: -
V gene: TRBV27
clone size: -
J gene: TRBJ1-2
CDR3 protein: CASLPGRDRDNYGYTF
CDR3 DNA: TGTGCCAGCCTACCCGGGCGGGATCGCGATAACTATGGCTACACCTTC

D gene: -
V gene: TRBV5-8
clone size: -
J gene: TRBJ2-1
CDR3 protein: CASSPRTYYNEQFF
CDR3 DNA: TGTGCCAGCAGCCCCAGGACATATTACAATGAGCAGTTCTTC

D gene: TRBD1
V gene: TRBV10-1
clone size: -
J gene: TRBJ1-1
CDR3 protein: CASSDVGGNTEAFF
CDR3 DNA: TGCGCCAGCAGTGATGTAGGGGGCAACACTGAAGCTTTCTTT

D gene: TRBD2
V gene: TRBV2
clone size: -
J gene: TRBJ2-1
CDR3 protein: CASSLSGGAAYNEQFF
CDR3 DNA: TGTGCCAGCAGTCTTAGCGGGGGGGCCGCCTACAATGAGCAGTTCTTC

D gene: TRBD1
V gene: TRBV6-5
clone size: -
J gene: TRBJ2-7
CDR3 protein: CASSRTGTYEQYF
CDR3 DNA: TGTGCCAGCAGTCGGACAGGGACCTACGAGCAGTACTTC

D gene: -
V gene: TRBV5-6
clone size: once
J gene: TRBJ1-5
CDR3 protein: CASSLLRGGGNQPQHF
CDR3 DNA: TGTGCCAGCAGCTTGTTGCGGGGGGGCGGCAATCAGCCCCAGCATTTT

D gene: TRBD1
V gene: TRBV7-2
clone size: -
J gene: TRBJ2-1
CDR3 protein: CASSLEVAGGFVNEQFF
CDR3 DNA: TGTGCCAGCAGCTTAGAGGTGGCAGGGGGCTTTGTCAATGAGCAGTTCTTC

D gene: TRBD1
V gene: TRBV28
clone size: -
J gene: TRBJ1-3
CDR3 protein: CASRTGDISGNTIYF
CDR3 DNA: TGTGCCAGCAGGACAGGGGATATCTCTGGAAACACCATATATTTT

D gene: TRBD1
V gene: TRBV7-2
clone size: -
J gene: TRBJ1-5
CDR3 protein: CASSLQTGPSNQPQHF
CDR3 DNA: TGTGCCAGCAGCCTCCAGACAGGGCCAAGCAATCAGCCCCAGCATTTT

D gene: -
V gene: TRBV4-1
clone size: -
J gene: TRBJ1-1
CDR3 protein: CASAQVAGSNTEAFF
CDR3 DNA: TGCGCCAGCGCCCAAGTAGCGGGCAGTAACACTGAAGCTTTCTTT

D gene: TRBD1
V gene: TRBV5-1
clone size: few
J gene: TRBJ1-4
CDR3 protein: CASSIRDRGREKLFF
CDR3 DNA: TGCGCCAGCAGCATCCGGGACAGGGGGCGTGAAAAACTGTTTTTT

D gene: -
V gene: TRBV9
clone size: -
J gene: TRBJ2-3
CDR3 protein: CASSDSGASTDTQYF
CDR3 DNA: TGTGCCAGCAGCGATAGCGGAGCTAGCACAGATACGCAGTATTTT

D gene: -
V gene: TRBV7-9
clone size: -
J gene: TRBJ1-2
CDR3 protein: CASSFGQHYGYTF
CDR3 DNA: TGTGCCAGCAGCTTTGGACAGCACTATGGCTACACCTTC

D gene: TRBD1
V gene: TRBV18
clone size: -
J gene: TRBJ1-1
CDR3 protein: CASSPQGQGNTEAFF
CDR3 DNA: TGTGCCAGCTCACCACAGGGACAGGGAAACACTGAAGCTTTCTTT

D gene: -
V gene: TRBV6-5
clone size: -
J gene: TRBJ2-3
CDR3 protein: CASRRRGDTQYF
CDR3 DNA: TGTGCCAGCAGGCGAAGGGGGGATACGCAGTATTTT

D gene: TRBD1
V gene: TRBV11-3
clone size: -
J gene: TRBJ2-6
CDR3 protein: CASSHRTGAGANVLTF
CDR3 DNA: TGTGCCAGCAGCCACAGGACAGGTGCTGGGGCCAACGTCCTGACTTTC

D gene: -
V gene: TRBV7-9
clone size: -
J gene: TRBJ1-1
CDR3 protein: CASSPYYSGKDTEAFF
CDR3 DNA: TGTGCCAGCAGTCCCTATTATTCAGGGAAGGACACTGAAGCTTTCTTT

D gene: -
V gene: TRBV27
clone size: -
J gene: TRBJ1-6
CDR3 protein: CASSEAENSPLHF
CDR3 DNA: TGTGCCAGCAGTGAGGCGGAGAATTCACCCCTCCACTTT

D gene: -
V gene: TRBV12-2
clone size: -
J gene: TRBJ1-2
CDR3 protein: CASRLAVGANYGYTF
CDR3 DNA: TGTGCAAGTCGCTTAGCCGTCGGGGCTAACTATGGCTACACCTTC

D gene: TRBD1
V gene: TRBV6-5
clone size: once
J gene: TRBJ1-2
CDR3 protein: CASRGTVRDYGYTF
CDR3 DNA: TGTGCCAGCAGGGGGACAGTGAGAGACTATGGCTACACCTTC

D gene: TRBD1
V gene: TRBV15
clone size: -
J gene: TRBJ2-7
CDR3 protein: CATSRGRGLGEQYF
CDR3 DNA: TGTGCCACCAGCAGGGGCAGGGGGCTAGGGGAGCAGTACTTC

D gene: -
V gene: TRBV18
clone size: -
J gene: TRBJ2-7
CDR3 protein: CASSADYYEQYF
CDR3 DNA: TGTGCCAGCTCGGCGGATTACTACGAGCAGTACTTC

D gene: -
V gene: TRBV9
clone size: -
J gene: TRBJ2-7
CDR3 protein: CASSVGRGTHEQYF
CDR3 DNA: TGTGCCAGCAGCGTAGGCAGGGGTACCCACGAGCAGTACTTC

D gene: -
V gene: TRBV19
clone size: -
J gene: TRBJ2-5
CDR3 protein: CASSIGGGTQETQYF
CDR3 DNA: TGTGCCAGTAGTATCGGTGGCGGGACCCAAGAGACCCAGTACTTC

D gene: -
V gene: TRBV7-2
clone size: -
J gene: TRBJ1-1
CDR3 protein: CASSLGARGNTEAFF
CDR3 DNA: TGTGCCAGCAGCTTAGGAGCCAGGGGGAACACTGAAGCTTTCTTT

D gene: -
V gene: TRBV5-4
clone size: -
J gene: TRBJ2-2
CDR3 protein: CASTMAGELFF
CDR3 DNA: TGTGCCAGCACCATGGCTGGGGAGCTGTTTTTT

D gene: TRBD2
V gene: TRBV7-9
clone size: -
J gene: TRBJ2-5
CDR3 protein: CASSLDLSGEGETQYF
CDR3 DNA: TGTGCCAGCAGCTTAGACCTGAGCGGGGAGGGAGAGACCCAGTACTTC

D gene: TRBD1
V gene: TRBV6-5
clone size: -
J gene: TRBJ2-7
CDR3 protein: CASRRSDRGAYEQYF
CDR3 DNA: TGTGCCAGCAGGAGGTCGGACAGGGGGGCCTACGAGCAGTACTTC

D gene: -
V gene: TRBV13
clone size: -
J gene: TRBJ1-4
CDR3 protein: CASSLAQVTNEKLFF
CDR3 DNA: TGTGCCAGCAGCTTAGCACAGGTGACTAATGAAAAACTGTTTTTT

D gene: -
V gene: TRBV28
clone size: few
J gene: TRBJ1-3
CDR3 protein: CASSLRSSGNTIYF
CDR3 DNA: TGTGCCAGCAGTTTACGGAGCTCTGGAAACACCATATATTTT

D gene: -
V gene: TRBV4-1
clone size: -
J gene: TRBJ1-6
CDR3 protein: CASSQEGRVSPLHF
CDR3 DNA: TGCGCCAGCAGCCAAGAAGGGCGGGTCTCACCCCTCCACTTT

D gene: -
V gene: TRBV7-8
clone size: -
J gene: TRBJ2-1
CDR3 protein: CASSLATVSGLSEQFF
CDR3 DNA: TGTGCCAGCAGCTTAGCTACAGTCTCAGGGTTGAGTGAGCAGTTCTTC

D gene: -
V gene: TRBV28
clone size: -
J gene: TRBJ1-5
CDR3 protein: CASSFARGQPQHF
CDR3 DNA: TGTGCCAGCAGTTTCGCCAGGGGTCAGCCCCAGCATTTT

D gene: TRBD1
V gene: TRBV3-1/TRBV3-2
clone size: -
J gene: TRBJ2-7
CDR3 protein: CASSSRTGSYEQYF
CDR3 DNA: TGTGCCAGCAGCTCCCGGACAGGGTCCTACGAGCAGTACTTC

D gene: TRBD1
V gene: TRBV12-3/TRBV12-4
clone size: -
J gene: TRBJ1-2
CDR3 protein: CATTRGLNYGYTF
CDR3 DNA: TGTGCCACCACCAGGGGGCTTAACTATGGCTACACCTTC

D gene: TRBD2
V gene: TRBV28
clone size: -
J gene: TRBJ2-7
CDR3 protein: CATRGSGDEQYF
CDR3 DNA: TGTGCCACCCGGGGTAGCGGGGACGAGCAGTACTTC

D gene: -
V gene: TRBV24-1
clone size: -
J gene: TRBJ2-1
CDR3 protein: CATSAQNNEQFF
CDR3 DNA: TGTGCCACCAGTGCCCAGAACAATGAGCAGTTCTTC

D gene: -
V gene: TRBV6-6
clone size: -
J gene: TRBJ1-1
CDR3 protein: CASSYQGGTEAFF
CDR3 DNA: TGTGCCAGCAGCTACCAAGGGGGTACTGAAGCTTTCTTT

D gene: -
V gene: TRBV14
clone size: -
J gene: TRBJ1-2
CDR3 protein: CASSPTINYGYTF
CDR3 DNA: TGTGCCAGCAGCCCGACAATTAACTATGGCTACACCTTC

D gene: -
V gene: TRBV7-2
clone size: -
J gene: TRBJ2-7
CDR3 protein: CASRRDSSLEQYF
CDR3 DNA: TGTGCCAGCAGGCGGGACTCTAGCTTAGAGCAGTACTTC

D gene: -
V gene: TRBV27
clone size: -
J gene: TRBJ2-7
CDR3 protein: CASPFRGPSYEQYF
CDR3 DNA: TGTGCCAGCCCCTTCAGGGGCCCGTCCTACGAGCAGTACTTC

D gene: -
V gene: TRBV7-2
clone size: -
J gene: TRBJ2-7
CDR3 protein: CASSLAPQGSYEQYF
CDR3 DNA: TGTGCCAGCAGCTTAGCGCCCCAAGGGAGCTACGAGCAGTACTTC

D gene: TRBD2
V gene: TRBV9
clone size: -
J gene: TRBJ2-4
CDR3 protein: CASSVLPASGGAKNIQYF
CDR3 DNA: TGTGCCAGCAGCGTACTCCCGGCTAGCGGGGGGGCCAAAAACATTCAGTACTTC

D gene: -
V gene: TRBV6-2/TRBV6-3
clone size: -
J gene: TRBJ1-1
CDR3 protein: CASSYSYLQQNLNTEAFF
CDR3 DNA: TGTGCCAGCAGTTACTCATACCTACAACAGAACCTGAACACTGAAGCTTTCTTT

D gene: -
V gene: TRBV5-1
clone size: -
J gene: TRBJ1-1
CDR3 protein: CASSDSPDQVGVTEAFF
CDR3 DNA: TGCGCCAGCAGCGATTCCCCGGACCAAGTAGGGGTCACTGAAGCTTTCTTT

D gene: -
V gene: TRBV5-6
clone size: -
J gene: TRBJ1-2
CDR3 protein: CASSLGRVTYGYTF
CDR3 DNA: TGTGCCAGCAGCTTAGGCAGGGTTACCTATGGCTACACCTTC

D gene: TRBD1
V gene: TRBV6-5
clone size: -
J gene: TRBJ2-7
CDR3 protein: CASSLHDRGLYEQYF
CDR3 DNA: TGTGCCAGCAGTTTACATGACAGGGGGCTCTACGAGCAGTACTTC

D gene: TRBD1
V gene: TRBV10-2
clone size: once
J gene: TRBJ1-3
CDR3 protein: CASSPGTGNTIYF
CDR3 DNA: TGCGCCAGCAGTCCCGGGACAGGGAACACCATATATTTT

D gene: -
V gene: TRBV19
clone size: once
J gene: TRBJ1-4
CDR3 protein: CASSIPGSNEKLFF
CDR3 DNA: TGTGCCAGTAGTATTCCGGGAAGTAATGAAAAACTGTTTTTT